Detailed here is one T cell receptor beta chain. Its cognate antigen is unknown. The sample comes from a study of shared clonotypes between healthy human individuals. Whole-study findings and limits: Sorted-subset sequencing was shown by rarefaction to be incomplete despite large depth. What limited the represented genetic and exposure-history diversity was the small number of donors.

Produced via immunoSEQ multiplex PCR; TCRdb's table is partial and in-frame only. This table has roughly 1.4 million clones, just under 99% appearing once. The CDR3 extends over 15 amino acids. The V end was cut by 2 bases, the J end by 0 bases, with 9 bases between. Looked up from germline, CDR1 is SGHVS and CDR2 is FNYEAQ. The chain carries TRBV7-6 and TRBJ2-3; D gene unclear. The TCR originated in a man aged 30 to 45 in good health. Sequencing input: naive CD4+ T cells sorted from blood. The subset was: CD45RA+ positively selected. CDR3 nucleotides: TGTGCCAGCAGCTTAAGCGCGGCTAGCACAGATACGCAGTATTTT. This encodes CASSLSAASTDTQYF. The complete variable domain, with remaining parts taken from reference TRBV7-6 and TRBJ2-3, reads GAGVSQSPRYKVTKRGQDVALRCDPISGHVSLYWYRQALGQGPEFLTYFNYEAQQDKSGLPNDRFSAERPEGSISTLTIQRTEQRDSAMYRCASSLSAASTDTQYFGPGTRLTVL.